A selection of T cell receptor beta chains follows, all from one sample in a study of T and B cells in COVID-19 patients. TCRdb ran MiXCR on the multiplex PCR reads and lists one entry per CDR3 protein. The sample includes 12,000 to 15,000 distinct CDR3 sequences, about 28% of them seen just once. Sequencing was carried out using blood. All receptors derive from a human donor who had recovered from COVID-19. Both conserved end residues are part of each CDR3. D genes are given only for firm matches.

TRBV6-1 14 TRBD1 CASRLQGANTEAFF
TRBV6-5 13 TRBD1 CASSQGQGDTQYF
TRBV12-3/TRBV12-4 14 NA CASSSGGQTTEAFF
TRBV5-1 16 NA CASSPGSVAGNQPQHF
TRBV20-1 16 TRBD1 CSARAWGDRFSYEQYF
TRBV12-3/TRBV12-4 15 TRBD2 CASRPWGLGTDTQYF
TRBV7-9 14 NA CASSLTGATGELFF
TRBV12-3/TRBV12-4 16 TRBD2 CASSFSGLARTYEQYF
TRBV6-5 13 NA CASSRWDGETQYF
TRBV14 16 TRBD1 CASSQSPGQGSYEQYF
TRBV7-9 12 NA CASSLNGDEQYF
TRBV12-3/TRBV12-4 14 NA CASSTWTWNTEAFF
TRBV24-1 13 NA CATSDDNRETQYF
TRBV6-1 14 TRBD1 CASRLGQSTGELFF
TRBV6-5 12 TRBD1 CASVTGNYGYTF
TRBV6-2/TRBV6-3 13 NA CASSLQGGWEQFF
TRBV5-4 15 TRBD1 CASSYAGTGTYEQYF
TRBV7-2 13 NA CASSRGRIEKLFF
TRBV27 17 NA CASSSRPRDGSNEKLFF
TRBV15 12 NA CATSPPFDEQFF
TRBV10-3 14 TRBD1 CAISAGQGGQPQHF
TRBV13 15 NA CASSTEGREYTEAFF
TRBV5-1 15 NA CASSLRGTTNEKLFF
TRBV7-9 14 NA CASSLAGFSYEQYF
TRBV19 18 NA CASSIGQAGGYINNEQFF
TRBV19 16 NA CASTNVWGADTGELFF
TRBV10-3 12 NA CAISAGSYEQYF
TRBV6-1 18 TRBD2 CASSYRASSGSNTGELFF
TRBV18 16 NA CASSPNSGGGGTEAFF
TRBV20-1 13 TRBD1 CSARRDSDNEQFF
TRBV7-9 10 NA CASSTYEQFF
TRBV6-5 17 NA CASSYTLRSWEDTEAFF
TRBV18 16 NA CASSPLGDSSTDTQYF
TRBV12-3/TRBV12-4 15 TRBD2 CATRKSGGSTDTQYF
TRBV19 15 TRBD1 CASSPWTGLDQPQHF
TRBV19 14 TRBD1 CASSPDRLGQPQHF
TRBV20-1 14 TRBD2 CRGRAGGDTYEQYF
TRBV6-6 16 TRBD1 CASRPPVTGGHEKLFF
TRBV20-1 15 TRBD2 CSAGNPGPGRSEQYF
TRBV6-5 18 NA CASSEFIGRQGSNQPQHF
TRBV6-5 14 NA CASSYSEGSDTIYF
TRBV12-3/TRBV12-4 16 NA CASSPPGKPSGNTIYF
TRBV12-3/TRBV12-4 14 NA CASSFRNLNQPQHF
TRBV19 16 NA CASSILRGGGGSPLHF
TRBV6-2/TRBV6-3 17 TRBD2 CASSYSGFSGVYNEQFF
TRBV5-1 13 NA CASSLGPESPLHF
TRBV12-3/TRBV12-4 14 TRBD1 CASSAGTGIYGYTF
TRBV6-2/TRBV6-3 18 TRBD1 CAREGMDRDGPWTYEQYF
TRBV9 15 NA CASSDAVSGANVLTF
TRBV20-1 14 TRBD2 CSAPAAGGTDTQYF
TRBV11-1 15 TRBD1 CASSYLGTGDYGYTF
TRBV5-6 16 TRBD2 CASSLRASGTQETQYF
TRBV6-5 14 NA CASSYSIGGYEQYF